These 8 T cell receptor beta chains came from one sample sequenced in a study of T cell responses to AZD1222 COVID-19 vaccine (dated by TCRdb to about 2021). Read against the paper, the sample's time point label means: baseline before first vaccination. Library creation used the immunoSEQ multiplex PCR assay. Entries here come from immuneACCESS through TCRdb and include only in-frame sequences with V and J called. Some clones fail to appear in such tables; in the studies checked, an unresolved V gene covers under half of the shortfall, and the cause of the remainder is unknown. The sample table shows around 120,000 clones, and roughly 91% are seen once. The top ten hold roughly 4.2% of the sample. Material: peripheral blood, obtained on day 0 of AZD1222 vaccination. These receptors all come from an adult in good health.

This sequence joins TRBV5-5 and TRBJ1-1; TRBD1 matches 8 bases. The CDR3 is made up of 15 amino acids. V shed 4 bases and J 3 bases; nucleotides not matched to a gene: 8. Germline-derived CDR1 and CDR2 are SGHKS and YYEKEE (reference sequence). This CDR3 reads CASSLLGQGDTEAFF. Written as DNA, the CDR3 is TGTGCCAGCAGCCTACTCGGACAGGGAGACACTGAAGCTTTCTTT.

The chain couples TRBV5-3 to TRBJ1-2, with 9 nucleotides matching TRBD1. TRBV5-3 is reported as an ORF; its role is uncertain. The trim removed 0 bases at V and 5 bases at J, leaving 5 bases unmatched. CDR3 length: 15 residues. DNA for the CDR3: TGTGCCAGAAGCTTGGCCCCCGACAGGGGGTATGGCTACACCTTC. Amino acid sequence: CARSLAPDRGYGYTF.

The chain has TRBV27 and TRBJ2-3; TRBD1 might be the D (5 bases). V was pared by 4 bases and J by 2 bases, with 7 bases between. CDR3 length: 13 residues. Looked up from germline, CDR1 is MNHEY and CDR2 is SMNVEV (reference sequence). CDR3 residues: CASSSRVTDTQYF. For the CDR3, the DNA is TGTGCCAGCAGTTCCAGGGTCACAGATACGCAGTATTTT.

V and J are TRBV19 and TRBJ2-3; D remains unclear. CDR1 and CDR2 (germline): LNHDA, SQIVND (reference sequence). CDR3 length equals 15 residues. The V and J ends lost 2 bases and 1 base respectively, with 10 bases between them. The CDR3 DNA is TGTGCCAGTAGTATATCCCAGCTCGGCACAGATACGCAGTATTTT. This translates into CASSISQLGTDTQYF.

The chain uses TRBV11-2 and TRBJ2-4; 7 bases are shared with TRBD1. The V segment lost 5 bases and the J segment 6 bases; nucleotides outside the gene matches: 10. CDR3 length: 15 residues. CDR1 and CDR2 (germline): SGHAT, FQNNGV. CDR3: CASSLIQGPRNIQYF. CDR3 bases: TGTGCCAGCAGCCTAATACAGGGGCCGCGAAACATTCAGTACTTC.

Here the CDR3 DNA reads TGTGCCAGCTCAGGGACAGGGCGGAACAATCAGCCCCAGCATTTT. Translated, it gives CASSGTGRNNQPQHF. The chain employs TRBV18 and TRBJ1-5; 9 positions agree with TRBD1. With V trimmed by 5 bases and J by 3 bases, 5 bases remained unmatched. The germline CDR1 and CDR2 sequences are KGHSH and LQKENI. The CDR3 contains 15 residues.

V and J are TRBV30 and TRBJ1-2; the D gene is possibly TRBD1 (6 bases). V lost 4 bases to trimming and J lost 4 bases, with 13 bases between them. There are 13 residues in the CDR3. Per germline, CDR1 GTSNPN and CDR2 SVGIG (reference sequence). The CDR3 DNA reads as TGTGCCTGGAACCTCTTAGGGGGCTATGGCTACACCTTC. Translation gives CAWNLLGGYGYTF.

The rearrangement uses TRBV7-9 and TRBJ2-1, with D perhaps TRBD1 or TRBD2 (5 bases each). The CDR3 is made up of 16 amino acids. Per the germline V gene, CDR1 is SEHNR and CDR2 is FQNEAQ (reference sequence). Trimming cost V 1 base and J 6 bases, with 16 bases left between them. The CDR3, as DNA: TGTGCCAGCAGCTTAGGTTTTGGCAGGGACGGCAATGAGCAGTTCTTC. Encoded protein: CASSLGFGRDGNEQFF.